The rows below give T cell receptor beta chains drawn from one sample of a study of shared clonotypes between healthy human individuals. Sequencing used immunoSEQ multiplex PCR; TCRdb keeps in-frame clones, though not all of them. The table includes a few hundred thousand clones, 65% to 80% detected once. Sequencing was done on a sample of PBMCs. The receptors come from a woman aged 40 to 50 in good health. Some clones in this sample may be carry-over from other donors' samples. Both conserved end residues are part of each CDR3. A D gene is named only where the DNA matches it firmly. Only some rows state a clone size, as once, few, many or a class for expanded clones.

CASSRLKLNTDTQYF | TGTGCCAGCAGCCGTCTCAAGCTGAACACAGATACGCAGTATTTT | TRBV7-2 | - | - | TRBJ2-3
CASSPLGHPYEQYF | TGTGCCAGCAGCCCCCTAGGGCACCCCTACGAGCAGTACTTC | TRBV11-2 | - | - | TRBJ2-7
CAWSVPSGRATDTQYF | TGTGCCTGGAGTGTCCCTAGCGGGAGGGCTACAGATACGCAGTATTTT | TRBV30 | TRBD2 | - | TRBJ2-3
CASSQIAGGSYNEQFF | TGTGCCAGTAGTCAGATAGCGGGAGGCTCCTACAATGAGCAGTTCTTC | TRBV19 | TRBD2 | - | TRBJ2-1
CASSQTANTEAFF | TGTGCCAGCAGCCAGACAGCGAACACTGAAGCTTTCTTT | TRBV7-8 | - | - | TRBJ1-1
CASSSGGSGETQYF | TGTGCCAGCAGTTCGGGAGGGAGCGGAGAGACCCAGTACTTC | TRBV28 | TRBD2 | few | TRBJ2-5
CASSWGEGGQEKLFF | TGTGCCAGCAGCTGGGGGGAAGGGGGGCAAGAAAAACTGTTTTTT | TRBV11-2 | - | - | TRBJ1-4
CASSSPVSGWDTEAFF | TGTGCCAGCAGCAGTCCCGTTTCAGGGTGGGACACTGAAGCTTTCTTT | TRBV5-4 | - | - | TRBJ1-1
CASSLGQGNTGELFF | TGTGCCAGTAGTCTGGGACAGGGGAACACCGGGGAGCTGTTTTTT | TRBV19 | TRBD1 | - | TRBJ2-2
CATSNLQGFQYNEQFF | TGTGCCACCAGCAACCTACAGGGCTTCCAATACAATGAGCAGTTCTTC | TRBV15 | - | - | TRBJ2-1
CASKGRDPSSYNEQFF | TGTGCCAGTAAAGGGAGGGACCCCAGCTCCTACAATGAGCAGTTCTTC | TRBV27 | TRBD2 | - | TRBJ2-1
CASSGVDTQYF | TGTGCCAGTAGTGGGGTAGATACGCAGTATTTT | TRBV19 | - | - | TRBJ2-3
CASSFGLAGTAGNTIYF | TGTGCCAGCAGCTTTGGACTAGCCGGGACAGCTGGAAACACCATATATTTT | TRBV11-2 | TRBD1 | - | TRBJ1-3
CASSSRLGEADTQYF | TGCGCCAGCAGCTCCAGGCTAGGGGAGGCAGATACGCAGTATTTT | TRBV5-1 | - | - | TRBJ2-3
CASSSRDSWSEKLFF | TGTGCCAGTAGTTCCCGGGACAGCTGGAGCGAAAAACTGTTTTTT | TRBV19 | TRBD1 | - | TRBJ1-4
CASSLSPPGYEQHF | TGTGCCAGCAGTTTATCACCTCCGGGGTACGAGCAGCACTTC | TRBV27 | - | - | TRBJ2-7
CASSVGGFRGHFYGYTF | TGTGCCAGCAGCGTAGGAGGATTTCGGGGACACTTCTATGGCTACACCTTC | TRBV5-6 | - | - | TRBJ1-2
CASSIGAGGDNEQFF | TGTGCCAGTAGTATCGGGGCGGGAGGGGACAATGAGCAGTTCTTC | TRBV19 | TRBD2 | - | TRBJ2-1
CASSLTLAATGNEQFF | TGTGCCAGCAGTTTAACACTAGCGGCGACCGGGAATGAGCAGTTCTTC | TRBV28 | TRBD2 | - | TRBJ2-1
CASSPGQGGGTEAFF | TGTGCCAGCAGCCCAGGACAGGGAGGGGGCACTGAAGCTTTCTTT | TRBV7-9 | TRBD1 | - | TRBJ1-1
CASSPRGRTVEQYF | TGTGCCAGCAGTCCCAGGGGGAGGACGGTCGAGCAGTACTTC | TRBV27 | - | - | TRBJ2-7
CASSPGTPNTEAFF | TGTGCCAGCAGTCCCGGGACACCGAACACTGAAGCTTTCTTT | TRBV6-4 | - | - | TRBJ1-1
CASGYSTGSEAFF | TGTGCCAGCGGGTACTCAACAGGGTCGGAAGCTTTCTTT | TRBV28 | - | - | TRBJ1-1
CSAGGTDTQYF | TGCAGCGCGGGAGGCACAGATACGCAGTATTTT | TRBV29-1 | - | once | TRBJ2-3
CASRKEQGVSSYEQYF | TGTGCCAGCAGGAAGGAACAGGGGGTTTCTTCCTACGAGCAGTACTTC | TRBV2 | TRBD1 | - | TRBJ2-7
CASSLGLAGGTDTQYF | TGTGCCAGCAGCCTGGGACTAGCGGGAGGAACAGATACGCAGTATTTT | TRBV28 | TRBD2 | - | TRBJ2-3
CAWSEGRDYEQYF | TGTGCCTGGAGTGAGGGACGGGACTACGAGCAGTACTTC | TRBV30 | - | few | TRBJ2-7
CASSPSGTGGLGEQYF | TGTGCCAGCTCGCCTTCGGGGACAGGGGGCCTTGGAGAGCAGTACTTC | TRBV18 | TRBD1 | - | TRBJ2-7